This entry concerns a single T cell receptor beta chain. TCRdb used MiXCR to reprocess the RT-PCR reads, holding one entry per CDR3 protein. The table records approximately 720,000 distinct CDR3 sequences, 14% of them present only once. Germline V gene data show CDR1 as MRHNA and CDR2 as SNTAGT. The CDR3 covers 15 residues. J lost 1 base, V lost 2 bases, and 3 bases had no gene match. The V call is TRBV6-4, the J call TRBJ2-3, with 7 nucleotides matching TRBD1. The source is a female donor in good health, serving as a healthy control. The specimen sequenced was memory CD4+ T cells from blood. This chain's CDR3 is CASSDGTARTDTQYF. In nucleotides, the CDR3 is TGTGCCAGCAGTGACGGGACAGCCCGCACAGATACGCAGTATTTT.